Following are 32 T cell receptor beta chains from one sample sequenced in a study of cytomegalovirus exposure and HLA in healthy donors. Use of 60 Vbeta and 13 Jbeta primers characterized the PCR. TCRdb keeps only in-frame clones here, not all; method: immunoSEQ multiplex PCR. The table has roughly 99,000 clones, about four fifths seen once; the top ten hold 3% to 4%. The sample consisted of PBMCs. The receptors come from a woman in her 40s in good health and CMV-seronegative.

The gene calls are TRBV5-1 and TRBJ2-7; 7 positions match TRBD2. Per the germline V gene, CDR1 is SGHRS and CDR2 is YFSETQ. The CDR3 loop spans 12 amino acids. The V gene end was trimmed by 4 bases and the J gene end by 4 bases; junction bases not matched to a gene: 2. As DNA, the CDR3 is TGCGCCAGCAGCGCCGGGAGGTACGAGCAGTACTTC. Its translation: CASSAGRYEQYF.

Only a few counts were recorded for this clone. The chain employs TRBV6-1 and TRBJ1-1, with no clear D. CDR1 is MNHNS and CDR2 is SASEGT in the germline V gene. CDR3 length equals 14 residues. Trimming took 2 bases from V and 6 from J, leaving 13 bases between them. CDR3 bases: TGTGCCAGCAGTGAATATCAGTCGGCGGCTGAAGCTTTCTTT. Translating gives CASSEYQSAAEAFF.

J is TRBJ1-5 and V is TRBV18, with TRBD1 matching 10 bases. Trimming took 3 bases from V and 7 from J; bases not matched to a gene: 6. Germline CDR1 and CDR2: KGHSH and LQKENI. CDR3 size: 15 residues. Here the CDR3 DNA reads TGTGCCAGCTCACCGGGGACAGGGGTCGGGCAGCCCCAGCATTTT. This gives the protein CASSPGTGVGQPQHF.

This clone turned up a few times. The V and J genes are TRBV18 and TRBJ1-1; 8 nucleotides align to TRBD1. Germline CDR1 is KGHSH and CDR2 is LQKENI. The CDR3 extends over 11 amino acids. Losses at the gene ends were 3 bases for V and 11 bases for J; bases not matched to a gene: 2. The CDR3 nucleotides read TGTGCCAGCTCACCCACAGGGGGGGCTTTCTTT. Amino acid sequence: CASSPTGGAFF. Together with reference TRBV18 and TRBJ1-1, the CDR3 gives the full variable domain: NAGVMQNPRHLVRRRGQEARLRCSPMKGHSHVYWYRQLPEEGLKFMVYLQKENIIDESGMPKERFSAEFPKEGPSILRIQQVVRGDSAAYFCASSPTGGAFFGQGTRLTVV.

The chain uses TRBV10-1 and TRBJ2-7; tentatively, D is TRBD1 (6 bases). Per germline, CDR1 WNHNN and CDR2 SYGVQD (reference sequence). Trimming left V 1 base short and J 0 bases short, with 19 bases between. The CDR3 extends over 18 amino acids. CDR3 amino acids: CASSEYGQSFLSSYEQYF. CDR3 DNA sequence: TGCGCCAGCAGTGAGTATGGACAGTCCTTCTTAAGCTCCTACGAGCAGTACTTC.

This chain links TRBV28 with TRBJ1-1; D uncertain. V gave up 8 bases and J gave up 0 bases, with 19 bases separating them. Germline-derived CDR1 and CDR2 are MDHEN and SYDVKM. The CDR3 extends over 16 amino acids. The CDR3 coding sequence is TGTGCCAGCCCCCCATTACGGGGTACCATGAACACTGAAGCTTTCTTT. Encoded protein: CASPPLRGTMNTEAFF.

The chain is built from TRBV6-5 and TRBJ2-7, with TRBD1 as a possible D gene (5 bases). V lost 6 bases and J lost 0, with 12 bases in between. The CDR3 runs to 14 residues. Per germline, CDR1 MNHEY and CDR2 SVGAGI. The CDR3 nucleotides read TGTGCCAGCAGCCTAACAGGAGCCTCCTACGAGCAGTACTTC. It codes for CASSLTGASYEQYF.

The DNA of the CDR3 is TGCAGTGCAAGGACTGTTCCTGAAGCTTTCTTT. Its translation: CSARTVPEAFF. V gene TRBV20-1 combines with J gene TRBJ1-1; the D is unclear. The V end was cut by 6 bases, the J end by 6 bases, with 11 bases between. The CDR3 totals 11 residues. Germline assignment: CDR1 DFQATT and CDR2 SNEGSKA (reference sequence).

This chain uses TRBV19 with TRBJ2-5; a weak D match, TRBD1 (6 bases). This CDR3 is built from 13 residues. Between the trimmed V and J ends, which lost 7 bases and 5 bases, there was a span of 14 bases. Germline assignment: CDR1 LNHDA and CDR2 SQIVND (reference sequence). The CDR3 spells CASNNRVMETQYF. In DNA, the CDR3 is TGTGCCAGTAATAACAGGGTTATGGAGACCCAGTACTTC.

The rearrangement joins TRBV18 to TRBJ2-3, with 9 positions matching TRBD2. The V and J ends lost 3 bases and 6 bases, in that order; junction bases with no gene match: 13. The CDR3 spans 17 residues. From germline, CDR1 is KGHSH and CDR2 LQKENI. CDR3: CASSPLPTGTSFDTQYF. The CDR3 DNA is TGTGCCAGCTCACCGCTCCCGACCGGGACTAGCTTCGATACGCAGTATTTT.

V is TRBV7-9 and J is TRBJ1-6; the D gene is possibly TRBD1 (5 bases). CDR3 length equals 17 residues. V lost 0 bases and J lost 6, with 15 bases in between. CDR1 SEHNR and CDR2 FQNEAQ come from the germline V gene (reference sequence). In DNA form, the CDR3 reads TGTGCCAGCAGCTTAGCGCGGGGCCCCAGTAGTAATTCACCCCTCCACTTT. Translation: CASSLARGPSSNSPLHF.

DNA for the CDR3: TGTGCCAGCAGCTTTCTTAACCCCCGAGAGGGCACCGGGGAGCTGTTTTTT. It yields the protein CASSFLNPREGTGELFF. This chain connects TRBV7-9 to TRBJ2-2, with D possibly matching TRBD2 (5 bases). Germline lookup yields CDR1 SEHNR and CDR2 FQNEAQ (reference sequence). Trimming cost V 3 bases and J 4 bases, with 18 bases left between them. The CDR3 is made up of 17 amino acids. Full variable domain (rest looked up from reference TRBV7-9 and TRBJ2-2): DTGVSQNPRHKITKRGQNVTFRCDPISEHNRLYWYRQTLGQGPEFLTYFQNEAQLEKSRLLSDRFSAERPKGSFSTLEIQRTEQGDSAMYLCASSFLNPREGTGELFFGEGSRLTVL.

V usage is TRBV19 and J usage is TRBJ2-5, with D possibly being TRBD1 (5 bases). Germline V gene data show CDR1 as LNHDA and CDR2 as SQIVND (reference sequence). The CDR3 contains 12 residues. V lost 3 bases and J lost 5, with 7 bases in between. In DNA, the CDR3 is TGTGCCAGTAGTATGGGGCCCGAGACCCAGTACTTC. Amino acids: CASSMGPETQYF. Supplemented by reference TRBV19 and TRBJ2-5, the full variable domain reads DGGITQSPKYLFRKEGQNVTLSCEQNLNHDAMYWYRQDPGQGLRLIYYSQIVNDFQKGDIAEGYSVSREKKESFPLTVTSAQKNPTAFYLCASSMGPETQYFGPGTRLLVL.

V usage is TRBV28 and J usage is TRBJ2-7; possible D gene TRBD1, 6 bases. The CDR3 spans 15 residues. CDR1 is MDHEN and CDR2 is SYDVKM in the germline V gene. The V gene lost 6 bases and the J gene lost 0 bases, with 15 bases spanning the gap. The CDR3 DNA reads TGTGCCAGCAGCCTCCGGGACATTAGCTCCTACGAGCAGTACTTC. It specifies CASSLRDISSYEQYF.

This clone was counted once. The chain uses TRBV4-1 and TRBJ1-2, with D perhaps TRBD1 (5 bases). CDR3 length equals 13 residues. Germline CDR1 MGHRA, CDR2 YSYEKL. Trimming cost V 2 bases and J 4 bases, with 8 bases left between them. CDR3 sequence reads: CASSQQGSYGYTF. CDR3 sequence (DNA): TGCGCCAGCAGCCAACAGGGTTCCTATGGCTACACCTTC.

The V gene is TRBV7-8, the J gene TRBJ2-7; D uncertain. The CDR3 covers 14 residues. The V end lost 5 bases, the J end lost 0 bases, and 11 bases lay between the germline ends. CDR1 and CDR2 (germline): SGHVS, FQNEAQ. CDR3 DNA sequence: TGTGCCAGCAGCCTTAGAGATAGCTCCTACGAGCAGTACTTC. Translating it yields CASSLRDSSYEQYF. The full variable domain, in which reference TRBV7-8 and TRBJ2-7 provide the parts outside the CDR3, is GAGVSQSPRYKVAKRGQDVALRCDPISGHVSLFWYQQALGQGPEFLTYFQNEAQLDKSGLPSDRFFAERPEGSVSTLKIQRTQQEDSAVYLCASSLRDSSYEQYFGPGTRLTVT.

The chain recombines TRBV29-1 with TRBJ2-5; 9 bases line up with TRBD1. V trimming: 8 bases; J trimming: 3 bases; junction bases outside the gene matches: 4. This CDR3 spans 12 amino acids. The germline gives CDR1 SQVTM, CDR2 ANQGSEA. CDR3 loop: CSSGQGEETQYF. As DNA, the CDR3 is TGCAGCTCGGGACAGGGTGAAGAGACCCAGTACTTC.

CDR3 sequence: CASSPTSNTEAFF. DNA of the CDR3: TGTGCCAGCTCCCCGACATCGAACACTGAAGCTTTCTTT. The chain is built from TRBV18 and TRBJ1-1; D is undetermined. This CDR3 spans 13 amino acids. The germline V and J ends were trimmed by 6 bases and 1 base, with 9 bases remaining between them. Germline CDR1 is KGHSH and CDR2 is LQKENI.

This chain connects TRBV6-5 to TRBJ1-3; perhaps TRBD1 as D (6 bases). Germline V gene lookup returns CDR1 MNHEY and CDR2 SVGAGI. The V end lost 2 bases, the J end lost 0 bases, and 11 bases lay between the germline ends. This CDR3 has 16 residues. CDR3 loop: CASSYKGQGSGNTIYF. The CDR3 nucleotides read TGTGCCAGCAGTTACAAGGGACAAGGCTCTGGAAACACCATATATTTT.

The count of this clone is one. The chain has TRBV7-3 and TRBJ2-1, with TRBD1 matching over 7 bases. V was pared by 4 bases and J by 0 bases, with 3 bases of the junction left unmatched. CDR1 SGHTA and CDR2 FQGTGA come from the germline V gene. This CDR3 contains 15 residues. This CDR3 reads CASSSTGPSYNEQFF. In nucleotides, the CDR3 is TGTGCCAGCAGCTCGACAGGGCCCTCCTACAATGAGCAGTTCTTC.

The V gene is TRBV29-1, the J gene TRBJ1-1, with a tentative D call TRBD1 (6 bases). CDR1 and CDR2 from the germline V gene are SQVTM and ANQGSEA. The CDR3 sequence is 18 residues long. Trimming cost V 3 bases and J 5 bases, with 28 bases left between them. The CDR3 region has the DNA TGCAGCGTTGACGCATACTGGGGACACCATGTCGGGTCGACTGAAGCTTTCTTT. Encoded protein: CSVDAYWGHHVGSTEAFF.

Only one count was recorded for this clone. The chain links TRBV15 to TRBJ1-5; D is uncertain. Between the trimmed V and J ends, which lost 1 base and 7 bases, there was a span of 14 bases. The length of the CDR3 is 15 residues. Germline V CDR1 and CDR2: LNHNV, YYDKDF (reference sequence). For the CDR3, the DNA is TGTGCCACCAGCAGAGCCGGGTATTCCGGACAGCCCCAGCATTTT. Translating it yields CATSRAGYSGQPQHF.

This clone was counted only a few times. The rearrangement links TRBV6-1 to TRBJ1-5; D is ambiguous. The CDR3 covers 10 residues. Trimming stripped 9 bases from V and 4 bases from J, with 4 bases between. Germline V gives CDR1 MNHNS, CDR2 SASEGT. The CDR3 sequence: CARQNQPQHF. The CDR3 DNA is TGTGCCAGACAAAATCAGCCCCAGCATTTT.

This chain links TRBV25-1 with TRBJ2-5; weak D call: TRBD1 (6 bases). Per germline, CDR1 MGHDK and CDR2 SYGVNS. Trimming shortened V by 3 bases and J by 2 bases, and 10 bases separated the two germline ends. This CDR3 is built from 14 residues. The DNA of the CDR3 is TGTGCCAGCAGTGAGAGTACAGGGCAAGAGACCCAGTACTTC. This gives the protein CASSESTGQETQYF.

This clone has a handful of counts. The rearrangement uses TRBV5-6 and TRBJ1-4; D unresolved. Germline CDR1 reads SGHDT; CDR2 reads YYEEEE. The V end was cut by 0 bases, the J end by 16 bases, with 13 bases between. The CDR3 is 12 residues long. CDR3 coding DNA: TGTGCCAGCAGCTTGGCCGGGGAGGGTACGTTTTTT. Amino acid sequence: CASSLAGEGTFF.

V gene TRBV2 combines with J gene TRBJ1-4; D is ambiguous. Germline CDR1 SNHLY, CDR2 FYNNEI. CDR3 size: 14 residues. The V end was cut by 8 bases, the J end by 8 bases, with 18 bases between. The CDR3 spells CASVDGDNGEKLFF. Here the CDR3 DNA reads TGTGCCAGCGTGGACGGGGATAACGGAGAAAAACTGTTTTTT.

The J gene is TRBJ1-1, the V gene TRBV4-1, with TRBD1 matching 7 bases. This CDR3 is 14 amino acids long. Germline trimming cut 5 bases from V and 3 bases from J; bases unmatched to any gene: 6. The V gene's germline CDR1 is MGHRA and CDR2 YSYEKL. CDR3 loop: CASSITGVDTEAFF. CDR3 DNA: TGCGCCAGCAGCATAACAGGGGTGGACACTGAAGCTTTCTTT.

This CDR3 is CASSQDSVVLGYTF. The CDR3 region has the DNA TGCGCCAGCAGCCAAGACTCGGTGGTGTTGGGCTACACCTTC. The chain employs TRBV4-3 and TRBJ1-2; D call uncertain. The CDR3 runs to 14 residues. The germline gives CDR1 LGHNA, CDR2 YSLEER. V was cut by 0 bases and J by 8 bases, with 13 bases left in between.

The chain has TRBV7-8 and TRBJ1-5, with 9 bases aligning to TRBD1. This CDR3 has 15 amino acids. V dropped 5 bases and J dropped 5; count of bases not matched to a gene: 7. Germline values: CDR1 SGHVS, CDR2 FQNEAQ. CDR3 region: CASSLRDREDQPQHF. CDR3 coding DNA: TGTGCCAGCAGCCTCCGGGACAGGGAGGATCAGCCCCAGCATTTT.

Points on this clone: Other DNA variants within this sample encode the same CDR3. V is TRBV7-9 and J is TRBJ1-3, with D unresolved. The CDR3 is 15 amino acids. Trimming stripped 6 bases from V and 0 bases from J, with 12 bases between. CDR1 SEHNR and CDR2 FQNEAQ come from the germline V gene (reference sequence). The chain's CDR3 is CASSRDSSSGNTIYF. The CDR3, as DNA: TGTGCCAGCAGTAGAGACTCGAGCTCTGGAAACACCATATATTTT.

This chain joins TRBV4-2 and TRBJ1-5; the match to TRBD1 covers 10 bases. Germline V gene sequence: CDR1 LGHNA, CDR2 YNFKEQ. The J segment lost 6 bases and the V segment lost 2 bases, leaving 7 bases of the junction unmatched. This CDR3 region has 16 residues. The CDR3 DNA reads TGTGCCAGCAGCCAACGGCTGACAGGGGGCGGTCAGCCCCAGCATTTT. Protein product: CASSQRLTGGGQPQHF.

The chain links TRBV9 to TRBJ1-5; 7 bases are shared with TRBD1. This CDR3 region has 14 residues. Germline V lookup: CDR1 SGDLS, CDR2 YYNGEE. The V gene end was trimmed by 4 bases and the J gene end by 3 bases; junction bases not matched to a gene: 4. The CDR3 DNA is TGTGCCAGCAGCCCGGGACAGAACAATCAGCCCCAGCATTTT. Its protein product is CASSPGQNNQPQHF.